This T cell receptor (beta chain) came from a study of T cell responses to AZD1222 COVID-19 vaccine (TCRdb year 2021). About the study as a whole: AZD1222 recipients whose second dose came at about 4 weeks and those whose second dose came at about 12 weeks were combined into one group, since spike-specific TCR depth and breadth did not differ between the two schedules. Trial participants were enrolled by age into 18-55, 56-69 and 70-plus year subgroups, with roughly 160, 29 and 62 TCR-sequenced participants respectively. TCR sequencing was performed for 230 to 250 trial participants, of whom 207 were given two doses of AZD1222 and some 26 were given two doses of MenACWY control vaccine. Broader findings and caveats from the paper: No day 14 peak-response samples were available, so repertoires were characterized only after the peak T cell response. Epitopes outside the regions mutated in the B.1.351 and B.1.1.7 variants were reportedly recognized by nearly half of the unique spike-specific TCRs. After two AZD1222 doses, spike-specific TCR breadth and depth were significantly higher than at day 0 and than in MenACWY recipients. In the small 56-69-year group, the increase in depth fell short of significance, most likely because of low power. Participants were mostly white British and included more females than males, and it was suggested by the authors that clonal diversity may have been underestimated. Conclusions about previously exposed vaccinees were limited because only six AZD1222 recipients were SARS-CoV-2 seropositive at baseline. CD4 TCRs associated with the vaccine covered the entire spike protein, and the dominant responses were in regions 160-218 and 743-854.

Points on this clone: Its antigen target is currently unknown. No base-level quality is on record; no much larger clone is a single base apart.

The CDR3, cysteine through phenylalanine, is 12 amino acids long. The DNA shown is the 36-base CDR3, in frame from base 1. Trimming takes 3 bases from V and 7 bases from J, and the germline ends sit 7 bases apart. CDR1 SEHNR and CDR2 FQNEAQ are derived from the germline V gene (reference sequence). The CDR3 regions of human TCRbeta chains were analyzed by immunosequencing. The original pipeline was this. Repertoire TCRs were matched against a reference library of SARS-CoV-2-specific TCRs generated with the MIRA antigen-specificity platform. Breadth was defined as the fraction of unique TCRs that were SARS-CoV-2-associated, and depth was defined as the fraction of total T cells that were SARS-CoV-2-associated. Using the MIRA data, each spike-specific TCR was mapped to the spike region that the TCR reacts to and placed in a CD4 or CD8 class. Log10-transformed breadth and depth values were compared by one-way ANOVA with Sidak's multiple comparisons tests. TCRdb re-hosts the immuneACCESS table, in-frame sequences only. Its copies lack some clones; in the studies checked, an unresolved V gene accounts for under half of them, and the cause for the rest is not known. The D gene and trimming were derived from the DNA, and the V and J assignments and clone size from that table. This sample gives about 260,000 clones in total; approximately 93% of them show up just once. 0.5% to 0.65% of the sample comes from the top ten.

This specimen's time point label, interpreted: baseline before first vaccination. The vaccinee samples were drawn from two UK trials, COV001 and COV002, one of which was a single-blind randomized controlled phase 2/3 trial testing AZD1222 (ChAdOx1 nCoV-19) in healthy adults. For TCRbeta chain sequencing, PBMC samples from trial participants were taken at day 0 and at day 28 after the second dose. The sequence joins TRBV7-9 to TRBJ2-1; the D gene is not confidently resolved. Sequenced material: peripheral blood, taken on day 0 of AZD1222 vaccination. The receptor's source is an adult in good health. CDR3 sequence: CASSLTNNEQFF. The DNA sequence is TGTGCCAGCAGCTTGACAAATAATGAGCAGTTCTTC.